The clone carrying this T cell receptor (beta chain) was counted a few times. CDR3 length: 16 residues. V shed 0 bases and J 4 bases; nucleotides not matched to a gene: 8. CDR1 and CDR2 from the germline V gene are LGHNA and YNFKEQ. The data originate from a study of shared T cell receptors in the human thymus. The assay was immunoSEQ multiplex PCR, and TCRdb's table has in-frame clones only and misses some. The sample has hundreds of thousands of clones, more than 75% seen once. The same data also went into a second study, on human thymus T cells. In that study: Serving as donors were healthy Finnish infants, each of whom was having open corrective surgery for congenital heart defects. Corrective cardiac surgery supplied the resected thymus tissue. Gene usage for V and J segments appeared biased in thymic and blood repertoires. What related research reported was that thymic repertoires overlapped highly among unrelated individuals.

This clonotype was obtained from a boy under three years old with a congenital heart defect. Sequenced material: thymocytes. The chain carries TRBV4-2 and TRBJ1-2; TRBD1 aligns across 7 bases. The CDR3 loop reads CASSQDIAGQSYGYTF. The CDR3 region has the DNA TGTGCCAGCAGCCAAGATATCGCGGGACAGTCCTATGGCTACACCTTC.